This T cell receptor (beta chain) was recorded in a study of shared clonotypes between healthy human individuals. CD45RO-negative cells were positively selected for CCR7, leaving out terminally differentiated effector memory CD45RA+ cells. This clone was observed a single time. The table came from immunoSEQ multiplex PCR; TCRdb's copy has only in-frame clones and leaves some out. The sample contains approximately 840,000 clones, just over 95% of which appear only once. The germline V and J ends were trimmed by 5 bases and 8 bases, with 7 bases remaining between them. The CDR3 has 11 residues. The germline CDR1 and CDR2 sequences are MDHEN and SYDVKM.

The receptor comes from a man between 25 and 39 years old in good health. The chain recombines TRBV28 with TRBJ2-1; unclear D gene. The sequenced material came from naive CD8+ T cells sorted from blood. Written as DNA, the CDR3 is TGTGCCAGCAGTCCCGGTGATGAGCAGTTCTTC. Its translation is CASSPGDEQFF.